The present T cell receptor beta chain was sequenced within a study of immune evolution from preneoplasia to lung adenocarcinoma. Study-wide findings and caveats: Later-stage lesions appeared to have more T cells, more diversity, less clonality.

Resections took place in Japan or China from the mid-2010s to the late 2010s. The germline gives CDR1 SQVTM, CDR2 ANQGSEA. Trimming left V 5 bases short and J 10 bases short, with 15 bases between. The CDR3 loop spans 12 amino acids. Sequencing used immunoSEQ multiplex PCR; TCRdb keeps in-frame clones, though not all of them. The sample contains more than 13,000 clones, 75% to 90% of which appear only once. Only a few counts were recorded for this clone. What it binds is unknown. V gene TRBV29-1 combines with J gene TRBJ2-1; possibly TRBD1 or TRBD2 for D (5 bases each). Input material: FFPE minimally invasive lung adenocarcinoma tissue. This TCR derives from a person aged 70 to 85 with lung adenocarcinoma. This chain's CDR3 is CSVRQGVDEQFF. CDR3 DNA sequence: TGCAGCGTTCGTCAGGGAGTGGACGAGCAGTTCTTC.